The 16 T cell receptor beta chains given below trace back to one sample, sequenced in a study of T-cell memory formation after mild COVID-19. MiXCR, applied by TCRdb to the 5' RACE reads, yields one record per CDR3 protein. The sample records under 250,000 distinct CDR3 sequences, just over 15% being singletons. The sequenced material came from PBMCs or a T cell subset sorted from them (not recorded which). These receptors came from an adult woman who had mild COVID-19 (a few samples of this study predate the infection). Cell type and time point are not known.

The genes are TRBV19 and TRBJ2-1; weak D call: TRBD2 (6 bases). This CDR3 is 18 amino acids long. From germline, CDR1 is LNHDA and CDR2 SQIVND (reference sequence). Trimming removed 4 bases at V and 2 bases at J, with 21 bases between. In nucleotides, the CDR3 is TGTGCCAGTAGTACCTCCGCCTCCGGGACGGGAGCCTACAATGAGCAGTTCTTC. Its translation: CASSTSASGTGAYNEQFF.

CDR3 amino acids: CASSSVAGANEQYF. In DNA, the CDR3 is TGTGCCAGCAGTTCGGTAGCGGGAGCTAACGAGCAGTACTTC. The rearrangement links TRBV27 to TRBJ2-7; TRBD2 aligns across 9 bases. The V segment lost 4 bases and the J segment 5 bases; nucleotides outside the gene matches: 6. This CDR3 comprises 14 residues. CDR1 is MNHEY, CDR2 SMNVEV, per germline (reference sequence).

This clonotype showed up many times. The chain joins TRBV27 to TRBJ2-7, with 9 bases fitting TRBD2. The CDR3 covers 16 residues. The V gene end was trimmed by 3 bases and the J gene end by 4 bases; junction bases not matched to a gene: 10. Germline V gene sequence: CDR1 MNHEY, CDR2 SMNVEV (reference sequence). CDR3 amino acids: CASSFGVGGGAYEQYF. DNA for the CDR3: TGTGCCAGCAGTTTCGGCGTGGGCGGGGGGGCGTACGAGCAGTACTTC.

This clonotype was seen a handful of times. J is TRBJ2-7 and V is TRBV4-2; TRBD1 might be the D (7 bases). The CDR3 runs to 16 residues. Per the germline V gene, CDR1 is LGHNA and CDR2 is YNFKEQ. With 0 bases removed from V and 3 bases from J, the gap between germline ends came to 15 bases. CDR3 in amino acids: CASSQDRAGGFYEQYF. The CDR3 DNA follows: TGTGCCAGCAGCCAAGATCGGGCAGGGGGGTTCTACGAGCAGTACTTC.

This chain connects TRBV5-4 to TRBJ1-4, with D possibly being TRBD1 (6 bases). Germline V gives CDR1 SGHNT, CDR2 YYREEE (reference sequence). The length of the CDR3 is 14 residues. V dropped 3 bases and J dropped 6 bases, with 12 bases sitting between them. In DNA, the CDR3 is TGTGCCAGCAGCTCCGGGACAAGGGATGAAAAACTGTTTTTT. Translated, it gives CASSSGTRDEKLFF. The full variable domain, completed using reference TRBV5-4 and TRBJ1-4, is ETGVTQSPTHLIKTRGQQVTLRCSSQSGHNTVSWYQQALGQGPQFIFQYYREEENGRGNFPPRFSGLQFPNYSSELNVNALELDDSALYLCASSSGTRDEKLFFGSGTQLSVL.

This clonotype was detected a few times. The chain recombines TRBV24-1 with TRBJ2-5; D is unresolved. CDR3 length: 13 residues. Trimming stripped 5 bases from V and 4 bases from J, with 10 bases between. CDR1 and CDR2 (germline): KGHDR, SFDVKD. This CDR3 is CATSGKGGETQYF. The CDR3 bases are TGTGCCACCAGTGGGAAGGGTGGAGAGACCCAGTACTTC.

The sample holds a few counts of this clonotype. The V call is TRBV5-4, the J call TRBJ2-3; D could derive from TRBD1 or TRBD2 (6 bases each). V was pared by 0 bases and J by 2 bases, with 16 bases between. This CDR3 is 17 amino acids long. CDR1 and CDR2 from the germline V gene are SGHNT and YYREEE (reference sequence). CDR3 nucleotides: TGTGCCAGCAGCTTGGGAGGGGGGTTTAGGATCACAGATACGCAGTATTTT. It translates to CASSLGGGFRITDTQYF.

The gene calls are TRBV19 and TRBJ2-7; 7 bases agree with TRBD2. The CDR3 has 15 amino acids. V lost 6 bases and J lost 4; bases outside the gene matches: 12. Germline V gene sequence: CDR1 LNHDA, CDR2 SQIVND (reference sequence). CDR3 in amino acids: CASRTSGRGNYEQYF. The CDR3 region has the DNA TGTGCCAGTAGAACCTCGGGGAGGGGTAATTACGAGCAGTACTTC.

The chain uses TRBV29-1 and TRBJ1-3; TRBD1 agrees at 12 bases. CDR3 length: 14 amino acids. CDR1 SQVTM and CDR2 ANQGSEA come from the germline V gene. J was trimmed by 4 bases and V by 7 bases; bases with no gene match: 5. This CDR3 is CSATGTGGGNTIYF. The DNA of the CDR3 is TGCAGCGCGACCGGGACAGGGGGCGGAAACACCATATATTTT.

This clonotype was seen a few times. V is TRBV15 and J is TRBJ1-6; TRBD1 might be the D (5 bases). The CDR3 contains 14 residues. Germline CDR1 reads LNHNV; CDR2 reads YYDKDF (reference sequence). V shed 0 bases and J shed 16 bases, with 16 bases lying between them. CDR3 sequence (DNA): TGTGCCACCAGCAGAGATCGCGCGGGGGGAGGTCTCCACTTT. Protein product: CATSRDRAGGGLHF.

This chain links TRBV7-3 with TRBJ2-6; TRBD1 might be the D (6 bases). CDR1 and CDR2 (germline): SGHTA, FQGTGA. This CDR3 contains 15 residues. Trimming took 2 bases from V and 4 from J, leaving 9 bases between them. The CDR3 loop reads CASSLLTGGANVLTF. CDR3 sequence (DNA): TGTGCCAGCAGCTTATTGACAGGAGGGGCCAACGTCCTGACTTTC.

The chain combines TRBV7-8 with TRBJ1-5; D is unclear. The CDR3 length is 13 residues. Trimming took 1 base from V and 7 from J, leaving 8 bases between them. Germline CDR1 SGHVS, CDR2 FQNEAQ. The CDR3: CASSLVRAQPQHF. The CDR3 nucleotides read TGTGCCAGCAGCTTAGTTCGGGCCCAGCCCCAGCATTTT.

The chain carries TRBV12-2 and TRBJ2-7; TRBD2, the table's D call, was not compared with the DNA. TRBV12-2 is given as a pseudogene. This CDR3 region has 18 residues. CDR3 coding DNA: TGTTCAAGTCGCTTAGCGCGGTTCGAGCGGGAAAGCTCCTACGAGCAGTACTTC. Translation: CSSRLARFERESSYEQYF.

The chain links TRBV11-3 to TRBJ2-7, with 8 bases identical to TRBD1. This CDR3 spans 14 amino acids. The V and J ends lost 4 bases and 2 bases, in that order; junction bases with no gene match: 4. CDR1 is SGHNT and CDR2 is YENEEA in the germline V gene. The CDR3 coding sequence is TGTGCCAGCAGCTACGGGACAGGCACCTACGAGCAGTACTTC. Protein: CASSYGTGTYEQYF.

This clonotype occurred a few times. This chain links TRBV11-3 with TRBJ1-3; no clear D gene. V was cut by 1 base and J by 0 bases, with 10 bases left in between. Looked up from germline, CDR1 is SGHNT and CDR2 is YENEEA. CDR3 length equals 16 residues. The CDR3 DNA is TGTGCCAGCAGCTTAGGTCTCCTCTCCTCTGGAAACACCATATATTTT. Amino acid sequence: CASSLGLLSSGNTIYF. The entire variable domain, with the rest obtained from reference TRBV11-3 and TRBJ1-3, is as follows: EAGVVQSPRYKIIEKKQPVAFWCNPISGHNTLYWYLQNLGQGPELLIRYENEEAVDDSQLPKDRFSAERLKGVDSTLKIQPAELGDSAVYLCASSLGLLSSGNTIYFGEGSWLTVV.

The chain has TRBV5-6 and TRBJ2-2, with TRBD1 matching 10 bases. Germline values: CDR1 SGHDT, CDR2 YYEEEE. J was trimmed by 4 bases and V by 4 bases; bases with no gene match: 4. CDR3 length: 15 residues. This CDR3 is CASSIDRGLTGELFF. Here the CDR3 DNA reads TGTGCCAGCAGCATCGACAGGGGGCTCACCGGGGAGCTGTTTTTT. Full variable domain (outside the CDR3, taken from reference TRBV5-6 and TRBJ2-2): DAGVTQSPTHLIKTRGQQVTLRCSPKSGHDTVSWYQQALGQGPQFIFQYYEEEERQRGNFPDRFSGHQFPNYSSELNVNALLLGDSALYLCASSIDRGLTGELFFGEGSRLTVL.